The 10 T cell receptor beta chains below come from one sample, sequenced in a study of blood T cell repertoires in COVID-19. The assay was immunoSEQ multiplex PCR, and TCRdb's table has in-frame clones only and misses some. The sample contains approximately 310,000 clones, 75% to 90% of which appear only once. The sequencing input was PBMCs or T cells enriched from blood (not recorded which). The receptors derive from a man aged 30 to 39 who had recovered from COVID-19.

This clone was detected a few times. The chain recombines TRBV3-1 (or the pseudogene TRBV3-2) with TRBJ2-3; TRBD2 matches 7 bases. Per germline, CDR1 LGHDT and CDR2 YNNKEL (reference sequence). V trimming: 0 bases; J trimming: 1 base; junction bases outside the gene matches: 1. The length of the CDR3 is 15 residues. CDR3 nucleotide sequence: TGTGCCAGCAGCCAAGAACGGGGGGGCACAGATACGCAGTATTTT. It is translated as CASSQERGGTDTQYF.

About this clone: At one end, the junction sequence differs from germline, possibly due to a read error. The chain carries TRBV7-7 and TRBJ2-2, with 11 bases fitting TRBD2. The CDR3 has 17 amino acids. Germline CDR1 and CDR2: SSHAT and FNYEAQ (reference sequence). This chain's CDR3 is CASSLSLAGANTGELFF. Written as DNA, the CDR3 is TGTGCTAGCAGCTTATCACTAGCGGGGGCCAACACCGGGGAGCTGTTTTTT.

The chain is built from TRBV5-6 and TRBJ1-1; D ambiguous. Germline CDR1 SGHDT, CDR2 YYEEEE. V lost 6 bases to trimming and J lost 7 bases, with 19 bases between them. This CDR3 has 14 amino acids. CDR3 sequence: CASNPLGRGFEAFF. In nucleotides, the CDR3 is TGTGCCAGCAACCCCCTTGGCCGGGGTTTTGAAGCTTTCTTT.

This clone was seen once. The V and J genes are TRBV18 and TRBJ2-1, with 10 nucleotides matching TRBD2. Unmatched junction bases numbered 7, after V lost 4 bases and J lost 4 bases. The length of the CDR3 is 16 residues. Germline lookup yields CDR1 KGHSH and CDR2 LQKENI. The CDR3 reads CASSQSGGATYNEQFF. The CDR3 region has the DNA TGTGCCAGCTCACAGAGCGGGGGGGCCACGTACAATGAGCAGTTCTTC.

The chain joins TRBV9 to TRBJ1-6; TRBD1 agrees at 7 bases. The germline V gene has CDR1 SGDLS and CDR2 YYNGEE. The CDR3 length is 16 residues. J was trimmed by 6 bases and V by 0 bases; bases with no gene match: 6. CDR3 sequence reads: CASSVDRAGGNSPLHF. The DNA for the CDR3 is TGTGCCAGCAGCGTAGATCGAGCAGGGGGTAATTCACCCCTCCACTTT. Full variable domain (rest looked up from reference TRBV9 and TRBJ1-6): DSGVTQTPKHLITATGQRVTLRCSPRSGDLSVYWYQQSLDQGLQFLIQYYNGEERAKGNILERFSAQQFPDLHSELNLSSLELGDSALYFCASSVDRAGGNSPLHFGNGTRLTVT.

The chain is built from TRBV27 and TRBJ1-2, with 10 bases identical to TRBD1. With 5 bases clipped from V and 5 bases from J, the junction kept 8 bases outside the gene matches. Per the germline V gene, CDR1 is MNHEY and CDR2 is SMNVEV (reference sequence). This CDR3 has 15 residues. The DNA of the CDR3 is TGTGCCAGCAGTCCCCGACAGGGGGCGCAGTATGGCTACACCTTC. Translating it yields CASSPRQGAQYGYTF.

This chain connects TRBV6-6 to TRBJ2-1; TRBD1 aligns across 9 bases. The CDR3 runs 13 residues. The J segment lost 1 base and the V segment lost 8 bases, leaving 0 bases of the junction unmatched. CDR1 and CDR2 (germline): MNHNY, SVGAGI (reference sequence). CDR3 protein: CASDRGSYNEQFF. The DNA for the CDR3 is TGTGCCAGCGACAGGGGGTCCTACAATGAGCAGTTCTTC.

V and J are TRBV11-2 and TRBJ2-7, with 7 bases fitting TRBD1. Germline-derived CDR1 and CDR2 are SGHAT and FQNNGV. V dropped 4 bases and J dropped 2; count of bases not matched to a gene: 8. The CDR3 is 15 amino acids. The CDR3 sequence: CASSSYRGQAYEQYF. CDR3 in DNA: TGTGCCAGCAGCTCATACCGAGGACAGGCCTACGAGCAGTACTTC. Together with reference TRBV11-2 and TRBJ2-7, the CDR3 gives the full variable domain: EAGVAQSPRYKIIEKRQSVAFWCNPISGHATLYWYQQILGQGPKLLIQFQNNGVVDDSQLPKDRFSAERLKGVDSTLKIQPAKLEDSAVYLCASSSYRGQAYEQYFGPGTRLTVT.

CDR3 sequence reads: CASRTGTGYGTPEAFF. In DNA, the CDR3 is TGTGCCAGCCGAACCGGGACAGGGTATGGAACCCCTGAAGCTTTCTTT. This sequence joins TRBV7-9 and TRBJ1-1, with 9 positions matching TRBD1. V lost 8 bases, J lost 6 bases, and 16 bases stayed unmatched. CDR1 is SEHNR and CDR2 is FQNEAQ in the germline V gene (reference sequence). This CDR3 has 16 residues.

The CDR3 spells CASSPQRTGPNGYTF. The DNA of the CDR3 is TGTGCCAGCAGTCCCCAGCGGACAGGGCCGAATGGCTACACCTTC. The chain is built from TRBV27 and TRBJ1-2; TRBD1 matches at 8 bases. Trimming took 5 bases from V and 6 from J; bases not matched to a gene: 11. From germline, CDR1 is MNHEY and CDR2 SMNVEV (reference sequence). The CDR3 is made up of 15 amino acids.